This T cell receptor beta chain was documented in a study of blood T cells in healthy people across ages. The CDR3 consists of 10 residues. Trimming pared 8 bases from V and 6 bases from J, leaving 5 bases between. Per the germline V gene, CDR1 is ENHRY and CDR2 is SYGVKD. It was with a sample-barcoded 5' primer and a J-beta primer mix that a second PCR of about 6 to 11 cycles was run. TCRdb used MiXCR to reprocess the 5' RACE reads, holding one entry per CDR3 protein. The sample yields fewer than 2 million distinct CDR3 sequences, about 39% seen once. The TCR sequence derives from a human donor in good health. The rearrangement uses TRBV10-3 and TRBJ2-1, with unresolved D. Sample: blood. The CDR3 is CAIVRNEQFF. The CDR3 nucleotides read TGTGCCATCGTCCGCAATGAGCAGTTCTTC.